Listed here are 26 T cell receptor beta chains from one sample, sequenced in a study of human T cells and chemical hapten exposure. TCRdb called the RACE reads again in MiXCR, with one record for every CDR3 protein. The sample records about 120,000 distinct CDR3 sequences, about 10% being singletons. Time point: patch test 3, about 24 weeks after DPC sensitization. Documented treatment: therapeutic diphenylcyclopropenone sensitization with weekly scalp DPC. Sequences were derived from whole blood, sampled in connection with sensitization to the hapten diphenylcyclopropenone (DPC). The receptor set was obtained from a woman aged 45-59 years with alopecia areata. Some clones in this sample may be carry-over from other donors' samples.

The CDR3 spells CASSDPLAKNIQYF. The CDR3, as DNA: TGTGCCAGCAGTGACCCCCTAGCCAAAAACATTCAGTACTTC. The V call is TRBV2, the J call TRBJ2-4; D is unclear. The ends were cut back, 3 bases at V and 0 bases at J, with 6 bases in the middle. The CDR3 loop spans 14 amino acids. The germline gives CDR1 SNHLY, CDR2 FYNNEI. Supplemented by reference TRBV2 and TRBJ2-4, the full variable domain reads EPEVTQTPSHQVTQMGQEVILRCVPISNHLYFYWYRQILGQKVEFLVSFYNNEISEKSEIFDDQFSVERPDGSNFTLKIRSTKLEDSAMYFCASSDPLAKNIQYFGAGTRLSVL.

This clonotype was found many times. The chain uses TRBV5-1 and TRBJ2-5, with TRBD2 matching over 7 bases. V was pared by 0 bases and J by 1 base, with 3 bases of the junction left unmatched. CDR1 and CDR2 (germline): SGHRS, YFSETQ. The CDR3 runs to 15 residues. The chain's CDR3 is CASSLAPSGQETQYF. CDR3 nucleotide sequence: TGCGCCAGCAGCTTGGCCCCTAGCGGCCAAGAGACCCAGTACTTC.

In DNA, the CDR3 is TGTGCCAGCAGCTTGGCGGGACAGGGGAATTCACCCCTCCACTTT. It specifies CASSLAGQGNSPLHF. This sequence joins TRBV5-4 and TRBJ1-6, with 10 positions matching TRBD1. This CDR3 region has 15 residues. V was clipped by 0 bases and J by 7 bases; unmatched bases: 1. Germline-derived CDR1 and CDR2 are SGHNT and YYREEE (reference sequence).

This chain joins TRBV7-9 and TRBJ2-7; tentatively, D is TRBD2 (7 bases). V lost 1 base to trimming and J lost 5 bases, with 21 bases between them. This CDR3 spans 17 amino acids. Germline CDR1 reads SEHNR; CDR2 reads FQNEAQ (reference sequence). CDR3 DNA sequence: TGTGCCAGCAGCTTAGGGGGCGGGGGCGCAAACCCCGACGAGCAGTACTTC. Its translation: CASSLGGGGANPDEQYF.

The chain employs TRBV7-8 and TRBJ2-2; D gene uncertain. The germline V gene encodes CDR1 SGHVS and CDR2 FQNEAQ. V was shortened by 1 base and J by 1 base, with 10 bases between the two germline ends. The CDR3 loop spans 16 amino acids. The CDR3 DNA is TGTGCCAGCAGCTTAGGCAGGATCTTGAACACCGGGGAGCTGTTTTTT. This encodes CASSLGRILNTGELFF.

This clonotype was seen repeatedly, ten times or more. The rearrangement links TRBV6-2 or TRBV6-3 to TRBJ2-1; TRBD2 matches 8 bases. The V gene end was trimmed by 4 bases and the J gene end by 14 bases; junction bases not matched to a gene: 7. There are 12 residues in the CDR3. The germline V gene has CDR1 MNHEY and CDR2 SVGEGT. CDR3 nucleotides: TGTGCCAGCAGTTTACTAGCGGTGCCTGAGTTCTTC. This codes for CASSLLAVPEFF.

This clonotype was detected a few times. The rearrangement links TRBV6-5 to TRBJ1-1; weak D call: TRBD1 (5 bases). Trimming stripped 4 bases from V and 8 bases from J, with 8 bases between. The CDR3 spans 11 residues. CDR1 MNHEY and CDR2 SVGAGI come from the germline V gene. Here the CDR3 DNA reads TGTGCCAGCAGTTCGACAGTAGAAGCTTTCTTT. Protein sequence: CASSSTVEAFF.

The chain carries TRBV4-2 and TRBJ2-6, with D perhaps matching TRBD1 or TRBD2 (6 bases each). Germline CDR1 and CDR2: LGHNA and YNFKEQ. This CDR3 is built from 20 residues. Trimming shortened V by 0 bases and J by 0 bases, and 18 bases separated the two germline ends. The CDR3 protein is CASSQDLARGRSSGANVLTF. The CDR3 DNA reads as TGTGCCAGCAGCCAAGATCTTGCCCGGGGGCGCAGCTCTGGGGCCAACGTCCTGACTTTC.

The sample holds many counts of this clonotype. DNA for the CDR3: TGTGCCAGCAGTTTATTGGGGGCCGAGGTTGCCTACGAGCAGTACTTC. Translation: CASSLLGAEVAYEQYF. The gene calls are TRBV27 and TRBJ2-7; possibly TRBD1 for D (6 bases). CDR3 length: 16 amino acids. Deletions cut 1 base from V and 2 bases from J, with 15 bases between. Per germline, CDR1 MNHEY and CDR2 SMNVEV (reference sequence).

The chain employs TRBV30 and TRBJ1-1; D unclear. The ends were cut back, 0 bases at V and 3 bases at J, with 14 bases in the middle. The CDR3 extends over 15 amino acids. Germline CDR1 GTSNPN, CDR2 SVGIG (reference sequence). CDR3 amino acids: CAWSVWGVTDTEAFF. CDR3 nucleotides: TGTGCCTGGAGTGTTTGGGGTGTTACCGACACTGAAGCTTTCTTT.

This clonotype was found many times. V gene TRBV4-2 combines with J gene TRBJ2-7; 7 bases line up with TRBD2. After removal of 0 bases from V and 4 bases from J, the junction contained 9 bases not matched to a gene. This CDR3 spans 16 amino acids. Germline V gene sequence: CDR1 LGHNA, CDR2 YNFKEQ. CDR3 DNA sequence: TGTGCCAGCAGCCAAGATCGGGCTAGCGGCGCGTACGAGCAGTACTTC. Translation gives CASSQDRASGAYEQYF.

A few counts support this clonotype. The chain uses TRBV7-2 and TRBJ2-3, with 9 positions matching TRBD2. The CDR3 runs to 16 residues. The germline V gene encodes CDR1 SGHTA and CDR2 FQGNSA. J lost 6 bases, V lost 5 bases, and 12 bases had no gene match. The CDR3 spells CASSPGIAGARDTQYF. For the CDR3, the DNA is TGTGCCAGCAGCCCTGGGATAGCGGGGGCCCGGGATACGCAGTATTTT. Supplemented by reference TRBV7-2 and TRBJ2-3, the full variable domain reads GAGVSQSPSNKVTEKGKDVELRCDPISGHTALYWYRQSLGQGLEFLIYFQGNSAPDKSGLPSDRFSAERTGGSVSTLTIQRTQQEDSAVYLCASSPGIAGARDTQYFGPGTRLTVL.

This clonotype showed up just a few times. The chain couples TRBV27 to TRBJ1-6; 8 bases align to TRBD1. CDR1 and CDR2 from the germline V gene are MNHEY and SMNVEV (reference sequence). The J segment lost 6 bases and the V segment lost 10 bases, leaving 11 bases of the junction unmatched. CDR3 size: 15 residues. The CDR3: CATHQTGAVNSPLHF. DNA of the CDR3: TGTGCCACTCACCAGACAGGGGCGGTTAATTCACCCCTCCACTTT.

This clonotype has ten or more counts. The chain is built from TRBV12-3 or TRBV12-4 and TRBJ1-1; D perhaps matches TRBD1 (5 bases). This CDR3 contains 14 residues. V was clipped by 7 bases and J by 0 bases, with 12 bases between them. CDR3 protein: CASTWGGMNTEAFF. The DNA of the CDR3 is TGTGCCAGCACTTGGGGGGGTATGAACACTGAAGCTTTCTTT.

The rearrangement links TRBV7-8 to TRBJ2-3; 9 nucleotides line up with TRBD1. The germline V gene encodes CDR1 SGHVS and CDR2 FQNEAQ. J lost 1 base, V lost 4 bases, and 3 bases had no gene match. The CDR3 is 15 amino acids. The CDR3 bases are TGTGCCAGCAGCTCCCGGGACAGGGGCACAGATACGCAGTATTTT. Translating gives CASSSRDRGTDTQYF.

This clonotype has more than one count but fewer than ten. The genes are TRBV20-1 and TRBJ2-6; possible D gene TRBD1, 5 bases. The CDR3 extends over 15 amino acids. The germline V gene encodes CDR1 DFQATT and CDR2 SNEGSKA (reference sequence). Trimming removed 6 bases at V and 2 bases at J, with 14 bases between. The CDR3 DNA reads as TGCAGTGCCCTAGGACCAGGGACTGGGGCCAACGTCCTGACTTTC. Protein product: CSALGPGTGANVLTF.

The chain carries TRBV12-3 or TRBV12-4 and TRBJ1-2; TRBD1 matches 9 bases. J gave up 7 bases and V 5 bases, and 2 bases lay outside the gene matches. The CDR3 loop spans 12 amino acids. CDR3 residues: CASSGTGRGYTF. In DNA, the CDR3 is TGTGCCAGCAGTGGGACAGGGCGTGGCTACACCTTC.

CDR3 sequence reads: CASSEGQYF. The DNA for the CDR3 is TGTGCCAGCAGTGAAGGGCAGTACTTC. V and J are TRBV6-1 and TRBJ2-7; D gene ambiguous. Germline-derived CDR1 and CDR2 are MNHNS and SASEGT. There are 9 residues in the CDR3. Trimming removed 1 base from V and 9 bases from J, with 1 base in between.

Only a few counts were recorded for this clonotype. This chain links TRBV9 with TRBJ2-5; D is uncertain. Trimming removed 0 bases from V and 1 base from J, with 7 bases in between. The CDR3 covers 14 residues. Germline CDR1 SGDLS, CDR2 YYNGEE. CDR3 loop: CASSVGLAQETQYF. The CDR3 region has the DNA TGTGCCAGCAGCGTAGGTCTTGCCCAAGAGACCCAGTACTTC.

There are a few counts of this clonotype. This sequence joins TRBV10-3 and TRBJ1-1; D might be TRBD1 (5 bases). CDR1 and CDR2 (germline): ENHRY, SYGVKD. CDR3 size: 14 residues. The germline V and J ends were trimmed by 5 bases and 0 bases, with 10 bases remaining between them. The CDR3 nucleotides are TGTGCCATCAGTTTAGGGACGGTGAACACTGAAGCTTTCTTT. The encoded protein is CAISLGTVNTEAFF.

The chain recombines TRBV5-1 with TRBJ2-5; D could derive from TRBD1 or TRBD2 (5 bases each). This CDR3 is 15 amino acids long. Deletions cut 5 bases from V and 2 bases from J, with 16 bases between. The germline V gene has CDR1 SGHRS and CDR2 YFSETQ. CDR3 sequence reads: CASSRRAGSQETQYF. CDR3 DNA: TGCGCCAGCAGTCGGCGGGCAGGGTCGCAAGAGACCCAGTACTTC.

The table lists this clonotype with a few counts. This chain joins TRBV12-3 or TRBV12-4 and TRBJ1-5; 8 positions agree with TRBD1. After removal of 5 bases from V and 4 bases from J, the junction contained 10 bases not matched to a gene. This CDR3 spans 16 amino acids. CDR3 in DNA: TGTGCCAGCAGTATATATCGGACAGGGAAAAATCAGCCCCAGCATTTT. Its protein is CASSIYRTGKNQPQHF.

In its sample, this clonotype was seen a few times. This chain joins TRBV5-1 and TRBJ2-2; 10 bases fit TRBD1. CDR3 length: 16 residues. With V trimmed by 0 bases and J by 4 bases, 3 bases remained unmatched. The germline gives CDR1 SGHRS, CDR2 YFSETQ. The CDR3 nucleotides read TGCGCCAGCAGCTTGGGACAGGGGGCCGCCACCGGGGAGCTGTTTTTT. Translation gives CASSLGQGAATGELFF.

This clonotype was counted only a few times. The chain carries TRBV6-2 or TRBV6-3 and TRBJ1-5; 7 nucleotides agree with TRBD1. This CDR3 region has 15 residues. Germline lookup yields CDR1 MNHEY and CDR2 SVGEGT. The trim removed 2 bases at V and 0 bases at J, leaving 1 base unmatched. CDR3 protein: CASSYQGVSNQPQHF. In DNA form, the CDR3 reads TGTGCCAGCAGTTACCAGGGGGTTAGCAATCAGCCCCAGCATTTT.

This clonotype has ten or more counts. This sequence joins TRBV20-1 and TRBJ2-1; D is uncertain. Germline-derived CDR1 and CDR2 are DFQATT and SNEGSKA (reference sequence). The V end was cut by 3 bases, the J end by 1 base, with 13 bases between. The CDR3 spans 15 residues. CDR3 bases: TGCAGTGCTAGCAGTTTGAGAAGATCCTACAATGAGCAGTTCTTC. This encodes CSASSLRRSYNEQFF.

This clonotype was seen a few times. The chain couples TRBV12-3 or TRBV12-4 to TRBJ1-1; a possible D gene is TRBD1 (6 bases). This CDR3 has 14 amino acids. The V end lost 5 bases, the J end lost 1 base, and 11 bases lay between the germline ends. For the CDR3, the DNA is TGTGCCAGCAGTCCGGGACACCAGAACACTGAAGCTTTCTTT. Residues: CASSPGHQNTEAFF.